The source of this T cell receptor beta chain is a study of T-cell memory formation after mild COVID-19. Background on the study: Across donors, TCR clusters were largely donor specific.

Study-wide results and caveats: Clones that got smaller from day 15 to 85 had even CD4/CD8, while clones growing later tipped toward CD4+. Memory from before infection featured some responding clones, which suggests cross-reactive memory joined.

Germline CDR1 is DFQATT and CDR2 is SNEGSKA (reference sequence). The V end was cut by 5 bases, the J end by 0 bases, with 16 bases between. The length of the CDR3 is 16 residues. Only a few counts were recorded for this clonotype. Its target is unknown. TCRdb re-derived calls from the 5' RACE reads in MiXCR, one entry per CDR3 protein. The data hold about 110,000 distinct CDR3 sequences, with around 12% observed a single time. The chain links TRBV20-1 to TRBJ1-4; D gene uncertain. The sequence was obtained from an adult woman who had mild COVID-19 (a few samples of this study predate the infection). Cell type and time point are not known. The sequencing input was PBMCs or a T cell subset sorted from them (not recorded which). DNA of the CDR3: TGCAGTGCTTTGGACGGGAAGAGGGCAACTAATGAAAAACTGTTTTTT. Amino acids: CSALDGKRATNEKLFF.